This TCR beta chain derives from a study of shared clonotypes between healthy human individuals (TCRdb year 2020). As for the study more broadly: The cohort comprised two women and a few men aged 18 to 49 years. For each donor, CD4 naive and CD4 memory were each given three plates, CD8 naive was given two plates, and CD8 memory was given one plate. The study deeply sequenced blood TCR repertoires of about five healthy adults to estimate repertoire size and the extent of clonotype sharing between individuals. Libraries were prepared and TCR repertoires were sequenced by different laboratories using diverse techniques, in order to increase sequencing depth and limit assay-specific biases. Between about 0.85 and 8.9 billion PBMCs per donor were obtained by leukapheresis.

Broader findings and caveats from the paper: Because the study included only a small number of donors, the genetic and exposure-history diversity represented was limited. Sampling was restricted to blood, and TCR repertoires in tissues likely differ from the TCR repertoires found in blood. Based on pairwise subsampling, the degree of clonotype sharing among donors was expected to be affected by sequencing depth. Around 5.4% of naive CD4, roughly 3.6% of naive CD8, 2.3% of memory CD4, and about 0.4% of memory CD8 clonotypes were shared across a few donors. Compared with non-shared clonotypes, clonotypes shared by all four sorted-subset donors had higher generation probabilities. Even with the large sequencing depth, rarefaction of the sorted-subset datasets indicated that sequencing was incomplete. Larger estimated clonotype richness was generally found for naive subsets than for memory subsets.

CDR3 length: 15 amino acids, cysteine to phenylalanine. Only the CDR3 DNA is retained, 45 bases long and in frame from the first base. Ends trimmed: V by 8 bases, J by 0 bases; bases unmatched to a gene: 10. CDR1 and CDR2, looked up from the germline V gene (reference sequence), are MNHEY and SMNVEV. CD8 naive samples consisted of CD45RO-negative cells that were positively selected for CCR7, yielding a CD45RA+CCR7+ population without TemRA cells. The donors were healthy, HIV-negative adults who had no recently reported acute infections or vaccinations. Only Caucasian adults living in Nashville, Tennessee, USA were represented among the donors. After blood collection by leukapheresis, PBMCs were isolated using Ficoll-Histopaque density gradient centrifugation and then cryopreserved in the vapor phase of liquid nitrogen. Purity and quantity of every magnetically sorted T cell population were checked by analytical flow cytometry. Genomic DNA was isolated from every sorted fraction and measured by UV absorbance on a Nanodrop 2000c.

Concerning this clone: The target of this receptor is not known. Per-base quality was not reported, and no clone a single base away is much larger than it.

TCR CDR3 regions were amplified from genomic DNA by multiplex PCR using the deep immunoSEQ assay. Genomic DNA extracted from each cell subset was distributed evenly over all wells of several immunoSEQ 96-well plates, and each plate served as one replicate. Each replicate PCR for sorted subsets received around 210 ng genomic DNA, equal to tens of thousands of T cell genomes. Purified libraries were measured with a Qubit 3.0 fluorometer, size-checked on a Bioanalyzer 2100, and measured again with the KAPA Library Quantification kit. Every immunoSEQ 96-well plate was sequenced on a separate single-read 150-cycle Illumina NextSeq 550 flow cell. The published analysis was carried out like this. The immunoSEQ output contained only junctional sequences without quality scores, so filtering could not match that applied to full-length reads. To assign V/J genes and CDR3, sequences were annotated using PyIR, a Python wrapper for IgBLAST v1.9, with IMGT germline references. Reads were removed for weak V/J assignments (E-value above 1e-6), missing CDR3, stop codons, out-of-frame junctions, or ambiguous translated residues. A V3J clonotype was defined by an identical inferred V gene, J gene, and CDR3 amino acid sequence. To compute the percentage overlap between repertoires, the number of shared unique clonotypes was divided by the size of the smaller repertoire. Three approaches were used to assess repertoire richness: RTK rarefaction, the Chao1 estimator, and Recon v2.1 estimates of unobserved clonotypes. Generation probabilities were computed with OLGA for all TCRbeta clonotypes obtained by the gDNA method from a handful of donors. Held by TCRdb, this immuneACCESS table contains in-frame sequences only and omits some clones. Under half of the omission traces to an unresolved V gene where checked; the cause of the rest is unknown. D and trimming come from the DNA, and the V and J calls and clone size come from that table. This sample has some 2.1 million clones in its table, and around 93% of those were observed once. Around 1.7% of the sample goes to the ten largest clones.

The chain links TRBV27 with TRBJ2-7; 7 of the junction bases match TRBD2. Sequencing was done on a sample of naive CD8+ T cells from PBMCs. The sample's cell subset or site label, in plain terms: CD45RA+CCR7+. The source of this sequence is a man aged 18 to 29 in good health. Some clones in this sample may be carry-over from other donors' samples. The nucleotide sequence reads TGTGCCAGCGGGGGGGTGCGGATGAGCTCCTACGAGCAGTACTTC. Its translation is CASGGVRMSSYEQYF.